The 4 T cell receptor beta chains below were found in one sample sequenced in a study of blood T cell repertoires in COVID-19. This table comes from immunoSEQ multiplex PCR, and its TCRdb copy is limited to in-frame clones, with some not included. The top ten clones hold approximately 3.4% of a sample with 130,000 to 150,000 clones, about four fifths of them seen once. The sample consisted of peripheral blood. Receptors originate from a man between 65 and 79 years old who had recovered from COVID-19.

This clone came up once. This chain links TRBV5-1 with TRBJ1-1; D is ambiguous. V shed 2 bases and J shed 1 base, with 9 bases lying between them. From germline, CDR1 is SGHRS and CDR2 YFSETQ. The CDR3 loop spans 14 amino acids. As DNA, the CDR3 is TGCGCCAGCAGCTTATATAGCTCGAACACTGAAGCTTTCTTT. Amino acid sequence: CASSLYSSNTEAFF.

The chain carries TRBV5-1 and TRBJ2-1; 10 bases align to TRBD2. CDR1 is SGHRS and CDR2 is YFSETQ in the germline V gene. The CDR3 has 15 residues. Trimming removed 3 bases from V and 7 bases from J; junction bases left unmatched: 7. The CDR3 loop is CASSSGRTSGNEQFF. CDR3 DNA: TGCGCCAGCAGCTCCGGAAGGACTAGCGGTAATGAGCAGTTCTTC.

The V and J genes are TRBV7-6 and TRBJ2-7; 8 bases are a match to TRBD2. With V trimmed by 3 bases and J by 6 bases, 10 bases remained unmatched. The germline CDR1 and CDR2 sequences are SGHVS and FNYEAQ. This CDR3 has 15 residues. Here the CDR3 DNA reads TGTGCCAGCAGCTTGGCGGGGGGCCTTGCGGGCGAGCAGTACTTC. Amino acids: CASSLAGGLAGEQYF.

This clone was counted a single time. The chain joins TRBV19 to TRBJ2-1, with D maybe TRBD1 (6 bases). Trimming removed 4 bases from V and 7 bases from J, with 8 bases in between. This CDR3 spans 12 amino acids. Germline V CDR1 and CDR2: LNHDA, SQIVND (reference sequence). The CDR3 reads CASSTRGNEQFF. The CDR3 bases are TGTGCCAGTAGTACGAGGGGGAATGAGCAGTTCTTC.